This TCR beta chain was observed in a study of shared clonotypes between healthy human individuals. Each donor was a Caucasian adult residing in Nashville, Tennessee. Researchers ran the assay at a deep level. Study processing details: With immunoSEQ giving junction-only sequences and no quality scores, filtering differed. Only in-frame clones appear in the TCRdb table, and some are missing; sequencing was by immunoSEQ multiplex PCR. V and J calls and clone size come straight from that table; D and trimming were deduced from the DNA. This sample has about 510,000 clones; about three quarters occur once, and the top ten carry roughly an eighth. Unmatched junction bases numbered 9, after V lost 7 bases and J lost 7 bases. Germline V gives CDR1 SQVTM, CDR2 ANQGSEA. This CDR3 region has 14 residues.

The sequenced sample was PBMCs. The TCR comes from a woman in her thirties or forties in good health. Some clones in this sample may be carry-over from other donors' samples. The chain couples TRBV29-1 to TRBJ2-1, with TRBD2 matching over 11 bases. The CDR3 DNA is TGCAGCGCCAAGGGACTAGCGGAACGTAATGAGCAGTTCTTC. Translating gives CSAKGLAERNEQFF.